These 9 T cell receptor beta chains were sequenced from one sample in a study of shared clonotypes between healthy human individuals. Naive CD8 cells were CD45RO-negative, positively selected for CCR7, excluding terminally differentiated effector memory CD45RA+ cells. TCRdb's table, derived via immunoSEQ multiplex PCR, lists solely in-frame clones and lacks some. The sample lists 800,000 or so clones; 95% to 97% were seen once. The material sequenced was naive CD8+ T cells sorted from blood. These receptor sequences come from a man aged 25-40 years in good health.

The CDR3 spells CASSGQANYGYTF. CDR3 nucleotides: TGTGCCAGCAGTGGACAGGCCAACTATGGCTACACCTTC. The chain employs TRBV2 and TRBJ1-2; TRBD1 is a possible D gene (6 bases). CDR1 is SNHLY, CDR2 FYNNEI, per germline. This CDR3 spans 13 amino acids. V dropped 4 bases and J dropped 2 bases, with 8 bases sitting between them. The full variable domain, its missing parts supplied by reference TRBV2 and TRBJ1-2, is EPEVTQTPSHQVTQMGQEVILRCVPISNHLYFYWYRQILGQKVEFLVSFYNNEISEKSEIFDDQFSVERPDGSNFTLKIRSTKLEDSAMYFCASSGQANYGYTFGSGTRLTVV.

The chain combines TRBV27 with TRBJ1-5, with D unclear. Germline CDR1 is MNHEY and CDR2 is SMNVEV (reference sequence). This CDR3 comprises 13 residues. Between the trimmed V and J ends, which lost 0 bases and 5 bases, there was a span of 5 bases. The CDR3 here is CASSLSRDQPQHF. The CDR3 DNA follows: TGTGCCAGCAGTTTATCGAGGGATCAGCCCCAGCATTTT.

The genes are TRBV5-6 and TRBJ2-1; TRBD2 is a possible D gene (5 bases). The CDR3 consists of 15 residues. Trimming shortened V by 0 bases and J by 9 bases, and 16 bases separated the two germline ends. The germline V gene encodes CDR1 SGHDT and CDR2 YYEEEE. This CDR3 is CASSLAATRAGEQFF. CDR3 nucleotides: TGTGCCAGCAGCTTGGCGGCTACGAGGGCGGGTGAGCAGTTCTTC. The full variable domain, in which reference TRBV5-6 and TRBJ2-1 provide the parts outside the CDR3, is DAGVTQSPTHLIKTRGQQVTLRCSPKSGHDTVSWYQQALGQGPQFIFQYYEEEERQRGNFPDRFSGHQFPNYSSELNVNALLLGDSALYLCASSLAATRAGEQFFGPGTRLTVL.

Of note for this clone: Distinct nucleotide sequences in the sample also encode this CDR3. The V call is TRBV29-1, the J call TRBJ2-7; 10 bases are a match to TRBD2. This CDR3 is built from 13 residues. Germline trimming cut 7 bases from V and 0 bases from J; bases unmatched to any gene: 3. Germline assignment: CDR1 SQVTM and CDR2 ANQGSEA. The CDR3, as DNA: TGCAGCGCACTAGCGGGAAGCTCCTACGAGCAGTACTTC. Its translation: CSALAGSSYEQYF.

The gene calls are TRBV29-1 and TRBJ2-1; D unclear. The CDR3 loop spans 15 amino acids. CDR1 SQVTM and CDR2 ANQGSEA come from the germline V gene. The V end lost 3 bases, the J end lost 2 bases, and 14 bases lay between the germline ends. The CDR3 bases are TGCAGCGTTGACCTTATCGATCCTACCTACAATGAGCAGTTCTTC. Its translation: CSVDLIDPTYNEQFF.

The chain combines TRBV30 with TRBJ2-6; no clear D gene. The CDR3 loop spans 16 amino acids. Germline CDR1 and CDR2: GTSNPN and SVGIG (reference sequence). Trimming shortened V by 3 bases and J by 0 bases, and 12 bases separated the two germline ends. The CDR3 region is CAWRGWQSSGANVLTF. The CDR3, as DNA: TGTGCCTGGAGGGGTTGGCAGAGCTCTGGGGCCAACGTCCTGACTTTC.

The chain carries TRBV4-1 and TRBJ2-7; 8 nucleotides agree with TRBD2. The CDR3 spans 15 residues. The trim removed 1 base at V and 7 bases at J, leaving 9 bases unmatched. Germline V gene sequence: CDR1 MGHRA, CDR2 YSYEKL. In nucleotides, the CDR3 is TGCGCCAGCAGCCAAGTCGCGGGAGGATCTTGGGAGCAGTACTTC. It is translated as CASSQVAGGSWEQYF.

The V and J genes are TRBV30 and TRBJ2-6; D gene uncertain. Germline-derived CDR1 and CDR2 are GTSNPN and SVGIG (reference sequence). V was cut by 4 bases and J by 2 bases, with 24 bases left in between. The CDR3 totals 19 residues. The CDR3 is CAWTAPLGLLGTGANVLTF. In DNA, the CDR3 is TGTGCCTGGACCGCCCCCCTTGGGCTTTTAGGGACTGGGGCCAACGTCCTGACTTTC.

This clone has just one count. In DNA form, the CDR3 reads TGCGCCAGCGGCGATGGGGTCGGCTACACCTTC. It translates to CASGDGVGYTF. The chain recombines TRBV4-1 with TRBJ1-2, with no clear D. V was shortened by 8 bases and J by 8 bases, with 12 bases between the two germline ends. Germline CDR1 MGHRA, CDR2 YSYEKL. The CDR3 has 11 residues.